This entry lists 13 T cell receptor beta chains sequenced from one sample in a study of identical twins. A single record per CDR3 protein comes from TCRdb applying MiXCR to the 5' RACE reads. The sample contains hundreds of thousands of distinct CDR3 sequences, over 9% of which appear only once. A further study also used this sample, focusing on yellow fever vaccine responses in identical twins.

Sample: PBMCs. These receptors were taken from a woman under 30 in good health.

This clonotype was recorded many times. V gene TRBV7-2 combines with J gene TRBJ2-3, with a weak D call TRBD2 (6 bases). This CDR3 is built from 16 residues. Trimming shortened V by 5 bases and J by 0 bases, and 15 bases separated the two germline ends. Germline CDR1 is SGHTA and CDR2 is FQGNSA. The CDR3 DNA reads TGTGCCAGCAGCCATCCCGGGACTTCTAGCACAGATACGCAGTATTTT. Its translation is CASSHPGTSSTDTQYF.

The rearrangement joins TRBV5-1 to TRBJ2-5; D ambiguous. Germline loops: CDR1 SGHRS, CDR2 YFSETQ. This CDR3 is 13 amino acids long. Between the trimmed V and J ends, which lost 0 bases and 4 bases, there was a span of 7 bases. The CDR3 DNA reads as TGCGCCAGCAGCTTGGTAGCACGAGAGACCCAGTACTTC. This translates into CASSLVARETQYF.

This clonotype was found a few times. This CDR3 is CASSRQNRGDEQFF. The CDR3 DNA reads TGCGCCAGCAGCCGACAAAATCGCGGGGATGAGCAGTTCTTC. V usage is TRBV4-1 and J usage is TRBJ2-1; the D gene is possibly TRBD2 (6 bases). The CDR3 has 14 amino acids. Germline V gives CDR1 MGHRA, CDR2 YSYEKL. V was trimmed by 4 bases and J by 8 bases, leaving 15 bases between them.

In DNA, the CDR3 is TGTGCCAGCAGTGCCAGGACGGGATTACTCACCGGGGAGCTGTTTTTT. This gives the protein CASSARTGLLTGELFF. The chain recombines TRBV6-1 with TRBJ2-2; tentatively, D is TRBD2 (5 bases). Germline values: CDR1 MNHNS, CDR2 SASEGT. Trimming shortened V by 4 bases and J by 4 bases, and 16 bases separated the two germline ends. The CDR3 spans 16 residues.

V usage is TRBV6-1 and J usage is TRBJ2-7; no definite D call. There are 14 residues in the CDR3. Trimming left V 5 bases short and J 3 bases short, with 14 bases between. Per the germline V gene, CDR1 is MNHNS and CDR2 is SASEGT. The CDR3 sequence is CASSPRTIHYEQYF. As DNA, the CDR3 is TGTGCCAGCAGTCCCCGGACCATTCACTACGAGCAGTACTTC.

The chain couples TRBV28 to TRBJ2-3; 15 bases align to TRBD2. Unmatched junction bases numbered 10, after V lost 3 bases and J lost 3 bases. Germline V gene data show CDR1 as MDHEN and CDR2 as SYDVKM. The CDR3 totals 19 residues. The DNA of the CDR3 is TGTGCCAGCAGTTTTTCGTCGGGACTAGCGGGGGGTATTACAGATACGCAGTATTTT. It encodes CASSFSSGLAGGITDTQYF.

This rearrangement joins TRBV2 to TRBJ2-3; TRBD1 might be the D (5 bases). The germline V gene encodes CDR1 SNHLY and CDR2 FYNNEI. V was pared by 5 bases and J by 2 bases, with 11 bases between. CDR3 length: 14 residues. CDR3 sequence (DNA): TGTGCCAGCAGTACAGGCGAATTCACAGATACGCAGTATTTT. It codes for CASSTGEFTDTQYF.

The table lists this clonotype with many counts. The chain uses TRBV20-1 and TRBJ2-1; D gene uncertain. The germline V gene has CDR1 DFQATT and CDR2 SNEGSKA (reference sequence). V lost 3 bases, J lost 0 bases, and 12 bases lay in between. The CDR3 spans 15 residues. The CDR3 region is CSASPIESSYNEQFF. As DNA, the CDR3 is TGCAGTGCTAGCCCGATAGAGAGCTCCTACAATGAGCAGTTCTTC.

The genes are TRBV3-1 and TRBJ1-1; a possible D gene is TRBD1 (5 bases). The CDR3 contains 14 residues. The germline gives CDR1 LGHDT, CDR2 YNNKEL (reference sequence). V was cut by 4 bases and J by 3 bases, with 12 bases left in between. The CDR3 is CASSPPRQHTEAFF. Here the CDR3 DNA reads TGTGCCAGCAGCCCACCTCGACAGCACACTGAAGCTTTCTTT.

The chain carries TRBV6-1 and TRBJ2-1, with 9 bases aligning to TRBD2. Germline V gene data show CDR1 as MNHNS and CDR2 as SASEGT. This CDR3 contains 14 residues. The CDR3, as DNA: TGTGCTACCAGGGGATTAGCGGGGGTGGGGGAGCAGTTCTTC. Protein product: CATRGLAGVGEQFF.

This clonotype was counted only a few times. The J gene is TRBJ1-2, the V gene TRBV6-1; D remains unclear. Deletions cut 6 bases from V and 0 bases from J, with 17 bases between. The CDR3 spans 16 residues. Germline values: CDR1 MNHNS, CDR2 SASEGT. The CDR3 reads CASSRGSHIPNYGYTF. Here the CDR3 DNA reads TGTGCCAGCAGCCGAGGATCACATATCCCTAACTATGGCTACACCTTC.

In its sample, this clonotype was seen a few times. The rearrangement joins TRBV6-1 to TRBJ2-7; the match to TRBD1 covers 9 bases. J gave up 3 bases and V 11 bases, and 8 bases lay outside the gene matches. This CDR3 spans 13 amino acids. CDR1 and CDR2 from the germline V gene are MNHNS and SASEGT. The DNA for the CDR3 is TGTGCCGCCGGACAGGGGCCATTCTACGAGCAGTACGTC. Translating it yields CAAGQGPFYEQYV.

This clonotype was recorded at least ten times. The chain is built from TRBV7-9 and TRBJ2-3; D is perhaps TRBD1 or TRBD2 (5 bases each). The CDR3 is 15 amino acids. Germline V gene sequence: CDR1 SEHNR, CDR2 FQNEAQ (reference sequence). Deletions cut 0 bases from V and 6 bases from J, with 13 bases between. The CDR3: CASSLAGVLVDTQYF. The CDR3 DNA reads TGTGCCAGCAGCTTAGCGGGGGTCCTGGTGGATACGCAGTATTTT.